Listed below are T cell receptor beta chains from one sample, sequenced in a study of Ad26.COV2.S vaccination and SARS-CoV-2 variants. Sequencing used immunoSEQ multiplex PCR; TCRdb keeps in-frame clones, though not all of them. The data show roughly 180,000 clones, about 83% seen once. This sample comprised peripheral blood, obtained after recovery from COVID-19. These TCRs come from a human donor who had recovered from COVID-19. Each CDR3 is given with its conserved first and last residue.

V gene	CDR3 protein
TRBV27	CAGSGGGNTEAFF
TRBV2	CASSAGANVLTF
TRBV3-1/TRBV3-2	CASSQGAGTGFKPQHF
TRBV14	CASRPTSGRGTGELFF
TRBV10-3	CAISESNQPQHF
TRBV19	CASREGQAHNQPQHF
TRBV10-3	CAISGVASSGNTIYF
TRBV11-2	CASSLDRGTDTQYF
TRBV7-9	CASSETSGHLYEQYF
TRBV3-1/TRBV3-2	CASSPTGSGALPNEQFF
TRBV6-5	CASRGGQSFGQFF
TRBV19	CASSSETTDTQYF
TRBV14	CASSPSGLAGLYNEQFF
TRBV28	CASGPAYEQYF
TRBV5-1	CASSKNSGIQAEQYF
TRBV7-7	CASSPVAGGTDTQYF
TRBV2	CASSGTVGLAQNIQYF
TRBV6-2/TRBV6-3	CASSHDRGRRQPQHF
TRBV5-6	CASSPVGRTEAFF
TRBV27	CASSLSVGQTTYEQYF
TRBV19	CASSRVGTSGLAYEQYF
TRBV7-3	CASSLIRTSGRADEQFF
TRBV27	CASRYRGDQPQHF
TRBV7-2	CASSPSTLRSSPLHF
TRBV2	CASRGTFYQSSYNSPLHF
TRBV4-1	CASSQDWASGQETQYF
TRBV3-1/TRBV3-2	CASSLIGLAGAYNEQFF
TRBV18	CASSLSSAGYEQYF
TRBV9	CASSPQGLAETYEQYF
TRBV5-6	CASSLLPGTQYF
TRBV18	CASSPGQGGNSPLHF
TRBV7-3	CASSLSGRDEQFF
TRBV28	CASLYRNTEAFF
TRBV19	CASSIPPTGTVYNEQFF
TRBV27	CASNLGGSSYNEQFF
TRBV6-6	CASSYSLQLSYNEQFF
TRBV7-9	CASTGGAVDEQFF
TRBV7-9	CASSQMRGGTQYF
TRBV7-8	CASSPTGKEQYF
TRBV7-6	CASSLVDNSYNEQFF
TRBV10-3	CAISFRQGTDTQYF
TRBV12-3/TRBV12-4	CASSLEAGTQYF
TRBV3-1/TRBV3-2	CATGTSVTGELFF
TRBV10-3	CAISESDRVKGGANVLTF
TRBV13	CASSYEKAAAPTDTQYF
TRBV4-1	CASSQDLGGSGNTIYF
TRBV15	CATARSTNSPLHF
TRBV21-1	CASSKEDTSVEDNEQFF